The source of this T cell receptor (beta chain) is a study of T-cell reconstitution after alpha-beta-depleted transplantation in children. Unique molecular identifiers were built into the TCRbeta library. TCRdb called the PCR reads again in MiXCR, with one record for every CDR3 protein. Of 600,000 to 700,000 distinct CDR3 sequences listed, less than 15% were seen once; the top ten hold roughly 0.77%. From germline, CDR1 is SGHRS and CDR2 YFSETQ. This CDR3 contains 13 residues. V lost 4 bases, J lost 6 bases, and 11 bases lay in between. As regards this clonotype: What it binds is unknown.

General study results and limits: From newly produced T cells came most of the T-cell counts and diversity one year after transplant. Expanded graft clones numbering several hundred reportedly gave rise to alpha-beta T cells about two months after transplant. Surviving recipient cells, namely T cells and thymic progenitors, were the source of high day-60 TCRbeta diversity in some patients.

This receptor was identified in a girl aged 2-10 years with congenital amegakaryocytic thrombocytopenia, due to receive a stem cell transplant. The chain carries TRBV5-1 and TRBJ2-1; D call uncertain. This sample comprised PBMCs, obtained before TCRalphabeta/CD19-depleted stem cell transplant. CDR3 region: CASSELALNEQFF. The CDR3 DNA sequence: TGCGCCAGCAGCGAATTAGCACTCAATGAGCAGTTCTTC.